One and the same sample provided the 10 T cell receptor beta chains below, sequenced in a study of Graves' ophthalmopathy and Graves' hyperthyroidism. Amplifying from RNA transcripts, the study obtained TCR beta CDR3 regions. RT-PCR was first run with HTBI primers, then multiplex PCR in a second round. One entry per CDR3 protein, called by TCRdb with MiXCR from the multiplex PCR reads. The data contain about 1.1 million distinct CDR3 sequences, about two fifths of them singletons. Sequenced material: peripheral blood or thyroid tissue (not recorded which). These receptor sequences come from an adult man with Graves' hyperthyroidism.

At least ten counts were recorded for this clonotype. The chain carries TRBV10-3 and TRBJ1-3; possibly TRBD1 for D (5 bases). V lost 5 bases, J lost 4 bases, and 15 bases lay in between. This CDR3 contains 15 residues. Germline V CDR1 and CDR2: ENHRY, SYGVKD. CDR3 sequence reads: CAISTFRVAGNTIYF. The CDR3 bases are TGTGCCATCAGTACTTTCAGGGTGGCCGGAAACACCATATATTTT.

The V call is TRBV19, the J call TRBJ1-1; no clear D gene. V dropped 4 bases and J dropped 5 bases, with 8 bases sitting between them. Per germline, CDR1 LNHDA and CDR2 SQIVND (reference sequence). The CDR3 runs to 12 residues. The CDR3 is CASSNLVTEAFF. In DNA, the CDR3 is TGTGCCAGTAGTAACCTAGTGACTGAAGCTTTCTTT.

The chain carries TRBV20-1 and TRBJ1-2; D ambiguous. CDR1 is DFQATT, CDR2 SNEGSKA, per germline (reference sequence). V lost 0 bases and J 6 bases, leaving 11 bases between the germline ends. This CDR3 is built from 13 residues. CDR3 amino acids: CSARDPRAHGYTF. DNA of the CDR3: TGCAGTGCTAGAGATCCTAGGGCTCATGGCTACACCTTC.

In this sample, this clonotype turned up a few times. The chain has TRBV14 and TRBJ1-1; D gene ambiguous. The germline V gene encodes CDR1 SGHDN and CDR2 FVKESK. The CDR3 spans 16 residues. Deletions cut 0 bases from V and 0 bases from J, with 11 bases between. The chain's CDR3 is CASSQDLGQVNTEAFF. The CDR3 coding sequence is TGTGCCAGCAGCCAAGATCTTGGGCAGGTGAACACTGAAGCTTTCTTT.

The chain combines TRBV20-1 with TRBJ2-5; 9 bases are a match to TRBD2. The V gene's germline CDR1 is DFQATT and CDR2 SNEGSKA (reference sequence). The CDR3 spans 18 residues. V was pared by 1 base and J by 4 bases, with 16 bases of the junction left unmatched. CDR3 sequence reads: CSARATGSTSGHGETQYF. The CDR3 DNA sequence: TGCAGTGCTAGAGCTACAGGGAGCACTAGCGGGCATGGAGAGACCCAGTACTTC.

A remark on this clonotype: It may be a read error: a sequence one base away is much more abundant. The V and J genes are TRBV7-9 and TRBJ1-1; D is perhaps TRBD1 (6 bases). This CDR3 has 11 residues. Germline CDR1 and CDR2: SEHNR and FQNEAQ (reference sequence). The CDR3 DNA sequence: TGTACCAGCAGTCTTACAGGGTGGGCTTTCTTT. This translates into CTSSLTGWAFF.

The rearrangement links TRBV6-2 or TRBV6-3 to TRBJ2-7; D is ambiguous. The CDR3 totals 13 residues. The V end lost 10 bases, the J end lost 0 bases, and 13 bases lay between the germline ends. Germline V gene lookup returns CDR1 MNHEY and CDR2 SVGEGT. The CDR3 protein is CATLPMVSYEQYF. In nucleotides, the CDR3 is TGTGCCACTCTTCCGATGGTCTCCTACGAGCAGTACTTC.

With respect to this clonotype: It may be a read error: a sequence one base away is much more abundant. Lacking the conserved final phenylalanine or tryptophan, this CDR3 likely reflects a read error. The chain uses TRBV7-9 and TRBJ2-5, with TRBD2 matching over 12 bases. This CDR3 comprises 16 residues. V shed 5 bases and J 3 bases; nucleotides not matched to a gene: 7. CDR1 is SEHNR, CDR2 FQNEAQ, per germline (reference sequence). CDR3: CASSLTSGRRKETQYL. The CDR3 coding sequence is TGTGCCAGCAGCCTCACTAGCGGGAGGAGGAAAGAGACCCAGTACCTC.

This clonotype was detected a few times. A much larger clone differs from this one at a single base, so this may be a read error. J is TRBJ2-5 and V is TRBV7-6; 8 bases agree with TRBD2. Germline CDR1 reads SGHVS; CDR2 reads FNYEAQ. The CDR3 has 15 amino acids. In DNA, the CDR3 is TGTGCCAGCGGCTTATCTCGGACTAGCCGGGAGACCCAGTACTTC. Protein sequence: CASGLSRTSRETQYF.

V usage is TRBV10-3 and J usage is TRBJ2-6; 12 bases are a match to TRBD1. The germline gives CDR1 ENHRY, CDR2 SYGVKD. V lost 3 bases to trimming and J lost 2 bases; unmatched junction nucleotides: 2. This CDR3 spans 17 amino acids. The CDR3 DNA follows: TGTGCCATCAGTGAAGGGACAGGGGGCGCTGGGGCCAACGTCCTGACTTTC. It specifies CAISEGTGGAGANVLTF.